These 6 T cell receptor beta chains originate from one sample sequenced in a study of blood T cells in healthy people across ages. With a J-beta primer mix and a sample-barcoded 5' primer, a second PCR ran roughly 6 to 12 cycles. One entry per CDR3 protein, called by TCRdb with MiXCR from the 5' RACE reads. The sample contains 780,000 or so distinct CDR3 sequences, around three fifths of which appear only once. The sequenced material came from blood. The receptors here all came from a man aged 35-49 years in good health.

This clonotype was seen a few times. The rearrangement uses TRBV10-3 and TRBJ1-2; D is unclear. Germline V lookup: CDR1 ENHRY, CDR2 SYGVKD. The ends were cut back, 0 bases at V and 1 base at J, with 24 bases in the middle. CDR3 size: 20 residues. CDR3 protein: CAISESTLISNPTDNYGYTF. The CDR3 DNA sequence: TGTGCCATCAGTGAGTCGACTCTTATTTCTAATCCGACGGATAACTATGGCTACACCTTC.

The chain has TRBV4-1 and TRBJ2-3; D remains unclear. This CDR3 spans 18 amino acids. V shed 3 bases and J shed 3 bases, with 22 bases lying between them. Germline-derived CDR1 and CDR2 are MGHRA and YSYEKL. Written as DNA, the CDR3 is TGCGCCAGCAGCCACGATCCACACGGAAGCCTAGGGACAGATACGCAGTATTTT. Residues: CASSHDPHGSLGTDTQYF.

The V call is TRBV21-1, the J call TRBJ1-5; the table's TRBD1 call for D was not verified on the DNA. TRBV21-1 is a known pseudogene. The CDR3 totals 16 residues. The CDR3 is CASSKGGKGCNQPQHF. The DNA of the CDR3 is TGTGCCAGCAGCAAAGGGGGAAAGGGGTGCAATCAGCCCCAGCATTTT.

The chain couples TRBV20-1 to TRBJ2-1; TRBD1 agrees at 9 bases. Per the germline V gene, CDR1 is DFQATT and CDR2 is SNEGSKA (reference sequence). V was clipped by 6 bases and J by 7 bases; unmatched bases: 7. The CDR3 runs to 13 residues. This CDR3 is CSAFEGQGNEQFF. The CDR3 DNA reads as TGCAGTGCCTTCGAGGGACAGGGTAATGAGCAGTTCTTC.

This clonotype has only a few counts. The rearrangement uses TRBV2 and TRBJ1-2; 8 bases are a match to TRBD1. The CDR3 consists of 15 residues. Per germline, CDR1 SNHLY and CDR2 FYNNEI. Germline trimming cut 7 bases from V and 2 bases from J; bases unmatched to any gene: 9. Here the CDR3 DNA reads TGTGCCAGCACGAGGGACAGGAGTCCCAACTATGGCTACACCTTC. This encodes CASTRDRSPNYGYTF. The variable domain in full, completed from reference TRBV2 and TRBJ1-2, reads EPEVTQTPSHQVTQMGQEVILRCVPISNHLYFYWYRQILGQKVEFLVSFYNNEISEKSEIFDDQFSVERPDGSNFTLKIRSTKLEDSAMYFCASTRDRSPNYGYTFGSGTRLTVV.

The chain carries TRBV20-1 and TRBJ2-4; the D gene is possibly TRBD2 (6 bases). The CDR3 has 15 residues. V dropped 5 bases and J dropped 0 bases, with 14 bases sitting between them. The germline CDR1 and CDR2 sequences are DFQATT and SNEGSKA (reference sequence). The CDR3, as DNA: TGCAGTGCTGGGGGGACCGTTTTAGCCAAAAACATTCAGTACTTC. Encoded protein: CSAGGTVLAKNIQYF.